This TCR beta chain was captured by sequencing in a study of prognosis after radiotherapy for stage I lung cancer. Study context: Following radiotherapy, a few patients went on to present distant metastases at a median of 7 months, and 15 exhibited no significant progression.

Two-round multiplex PCR on genomic DNA was the method by which TCR beta CDR3 was amplified. Individual primers that were specific to each TRBV and TRBJ gene served in first-round PCR. TCRdb itself ran the multiplex PCR reads through MiXCR, one entry per CDR3 protein. The table shows about 16,000 distinct CDR3 sequences, with around two fifths occurring only once. General study points: Unique TCR clone counts were lower following stereotactic body radiation therapy (median roughly 9,900 versus 7,200).

The CDR3 contains 12 residues. V shed 4 bases and J shed 5 bases, with 8 bases lying between them. Germline lookup yields CDR1 MDHEN and CDR2 SYDVKM. A single count supports this clonotype. Its specificity is not known. Sample: PBMCs, taken before or after stereotactic body radiation therapy (not recorded which). The chain couples TRBV28 to TRBJ2-5; D remains unclear. The receptor was isolated from a donor at least 50 years old with non-small cell lung cancer. CDR3 loop: CASSSPEETQYF. The CDR3 region has the DNA TGTGCCAGCAGTTCCCCAGAGGAGACCCAGTACTTC.